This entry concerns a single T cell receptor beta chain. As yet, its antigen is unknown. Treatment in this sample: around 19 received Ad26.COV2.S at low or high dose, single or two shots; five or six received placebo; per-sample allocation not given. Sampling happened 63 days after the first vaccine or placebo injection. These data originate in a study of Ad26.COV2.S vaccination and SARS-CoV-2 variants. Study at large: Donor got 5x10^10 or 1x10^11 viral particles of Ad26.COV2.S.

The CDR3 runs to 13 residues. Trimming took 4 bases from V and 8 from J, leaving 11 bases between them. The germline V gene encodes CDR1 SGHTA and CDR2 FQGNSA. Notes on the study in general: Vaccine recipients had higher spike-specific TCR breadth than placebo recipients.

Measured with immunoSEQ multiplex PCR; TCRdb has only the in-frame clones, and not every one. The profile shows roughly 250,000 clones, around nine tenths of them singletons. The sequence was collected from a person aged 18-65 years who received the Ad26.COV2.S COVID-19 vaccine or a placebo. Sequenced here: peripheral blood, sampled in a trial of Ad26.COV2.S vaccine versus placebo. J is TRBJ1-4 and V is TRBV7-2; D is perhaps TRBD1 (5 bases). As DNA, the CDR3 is TGTGCCAGCAGCTCCAGGGAGTCCGAAAAACTGTTTTTT. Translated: CASSSRESEKLFF.